Listed below are T cell receptor beta chains from one sample, sequenced in a study of T-cell memory formation after mild COVID-19. MiXCR, run by TCRdb on the 5' RACE reads, gives a single entry per CDR3 protein. The repertoire holds 350,000 to 500,000 distinct CDR3 sequences, with roughly 20% as singletons. Sequencing used PBMCs or a T cell subset sorted from them (not recorded which). These TCRs come from an adult woman who had mild COVID-19 (a few samples of this study predate the infection). Cell type and time point are not known. Both conserved end residues are part of each CDR3. The D gene is left open where the match is weak. Size tells how often a clone was seen (once, few, many) or the class of an expanded clone, and some rows leave it out.

j_call: TRBJ2-7
d_call: .
v_call: TRBV5-6
clone_size: few
cdr3_aa: CASSRDPYEQYF
cdr3_nt: TGTGCCAGCAGCCGCGACCCCTACGAGCAGTACTTC

j_call: TRBJ1-1
d_call: .
v_call: TRBV20-1
clone_size: .
cdr3_aa: CSAKREQGQAFF
cdr3_nt: TGCAGTGCTAAGAGGGAACAGGGACAAGCTTTCTTT

j_call: TRBJ2-5
d_call: .
v_call: TRBV9
clone_size: few
cdr3_aa: CASSVDPSGSGETQYF
cdr3_nt: TGTGCCAGCAGCGTAGACCCTTCCGGGTCGGGGGAGACCCAGTACTTC

j_call: TRBJ1-3
d_call: .
v_call: TRBV4-1
clone_size: few
cdr3_aa: CASSPSLRGNTIYF
cdr3_nt: TGCGCCAGCAGCCCCTCCCTTAGAGGAAACACCATATATTTT

j_call: TRBJ1-1
d_call: .
v_call: TRBV19
clone_size: .
cdr3_aa: CASSIGNSAEAFF
cdr3_nt: TGTGCCAGTAGTATCGGAAACAGCGCTGAAGCTTTCTTT

j_call: TRBJ1-6
d_call: .
v_call: TRBV3-1
clone_size: once
cdr3_aa: CASSQEAKNSPLHF
cdr3_nt: TGTGCCAGCAGCCAAGAGGCAAAGAATTCACCCCTCCACTTT

j_call: TRBJ2-1
d_call: .
v_call: TRBV7-2
clone_size: few
cdr3_aa: CASSFRLTRGSYNEQFF
cdr3_nt: TGTGCCAGCAGCTTCAGGCTCACCAGGGGCTCCTACAATGAGCAGTTCTTC

j_call: TRBJ2-3
d_call: TRBD2
v_call: TRBV12-3/TRBV12-4
clone_size: .
cdr3_aa: CASTLGLAGGTDTQYF
cdr3_nt: TGTGCCAGCACTCTCGGACTAGCGGGGGGCACAGATACGCAGTATTTT

j_call: TRBJ1-1
d_call: .
v_call: TRBV29-1
clone_size: .
cdr3_aa: CSVSLGKGTEAFF
cdr3_nt: TGCAGCGTTTCCCTCGGAAAGGGGACTGAAGCTTTCTTT

j_call: TRBJ1-6
d_call: .
v_call: TRBV27
clone_size: .
cdr3_aa: CASSRTYSYNSPLHF
cdr3_nt: TGTGCCAGCAGTCGGACGTACTCCTATAATTCACCCCTCCACTTT

j_call: TRBJ2-1
d_call: TRBD2
v_call: TRBV4-2
clone_size: .
cdr3_aa: CASSQDSPGLAGVREQFF
cdr3_nt: TGTGCCAGCAGCCAAGATAGTCCGGGGCTAGCGGGAGTTCGTGAGCAGTTCTTC

j_call: TRBJ2-7
d_call: .
v_call: TRBV9
clone_size: .
cdr3_aa: CASSVVGSSYEQYF
cdr3_nt: TGTGCCAGCAGCGTAGTTGGCAGCTCCTACGAGCAGTACTTC

j_call: TRBJ1-1
d_call: TRBD1
v_call: TRBV7-9
clone_size: few
cdr3_aa: CAGGRGQGAPEAFF
cdr3_nt: TGTGCCGGAGGTCGGGGACAGGGGGCTCCTGAAGCTTTCTTT

j_call: TRBJ2-2
d_call: TRBD2
v_call: TRBV7-2
clone_size: .
cdr3_aa: CASSQVGLAGNTGELFF
cdr3_nt: TGTGCCAGCAGCCAAGTGGGACTAGCGGGAAACACCGGGGAGCTGTTTTTT

j_call: TRBJ1-1
d_call: .
v_call: TRBV27
clone_size: few
cdr3_aa: CASSTSRLNTEAFF
cdr3_nt: TGTGCCAGCTCGACCTCGCGGCTAAACACTGAAGCTTTCTTT

j_call: TRBJ2-7
d_call: TRBD1
v_call: TRBV15
clone_size: .
cdr3_aa: CATSSRQGGSYEQYF
cdr3_nt: TGTGCCACCAGCAGTCGACAGGGGGGGTCCTACGAGCAGTACTTC

j_call: TRBJ1-5
d_call: .
v_call: TRBV12-3/TRBV12-4
clone_size: many
cdr3_aa: CASTLVGGGMGQPQHF
cdr3_nt: TGTGCCAGCACCCTGGTAGGGGGGGGAATGGGTCAGCCCCAGCATTTT

j_call: TRBJ2-3
d_call: .
v_call: TRBV20-1
clone_size: .
cdr3_aa: CSARDLSSKSDTQYF
cdr3_nt: TGCAGTGCTAGAGATCTGTCTAGCAAGTCAGATACGCAGTATTTT

j_call: TRBJ1-1
d_call: TRBD1
v_call: TRBV7-9
clone_size: many
cdr3_aa: CASSSQQGLNTEAFF
cdr3_nt: TGTGCCAGCAGCTCCCAACAGGGGCTGAACACTGAAGCTTTCTTT

j_call: TRBJ2-5
d_call: .
v_call: TRBV7-6
clone_size: few
cdr3_aa: CASMTLYQETQYF
cdr3_nt: TGTGCCAGCATGACTCTCTACCAAGAGACCCAGTACTTC

j_call: TRBJ1-5
d_call: .
v_call: TRBV4-1
clone_size: few
cdr3_aa: CASSQATLGQPQHF
cdr3_nt: TGCGCCAGCAGCCAAGCCACCCTAGGGCAGCCCCAGCATTTT

j_call: TRBJ2-7
d_call: TRBD2
v_call: TRBV11-2
clone_size: many
cdr3_aa: CASSQLAGASYEQYF
cdr3_nt: TGTGCCAGCAGCCAACTAGCGGGGGCCTCCTACGAGCAGTACTTC

j_call: TRBJ1-6
d_call: .
v_call: TRBV6-6
clone_size: many
cdr3_aa: CASSYTPREGSPLHF
cdr3_nt: TGTGCCAGCAGTTATACCCCACGGGAAGGTTCACCCCTCCACTTT

j_call: TRBJ2-7
d_call: .
v_call: TRBV7-9
clone_size: few
cdr3_aa: CASSGGGSEQYF
cdr3_nt: TGTGCCAGCAGCGGAGGGGGCTCCGAGCAGTACTTC

j_call: TRBJ1-6
d_call: .
v_call: TRBV18
clone_size: .
cdr3_aa: CASSVSGSPLHF
cdr3_nt: TGTGCCAGCTCAGTATCGGGTTCACCCCTCCACTTT

j_call: TRBJ1-1
d_call: TRBD1
v_call: TRBV6-5
clone_size: once
cdr3_aa: CASYRGDEAFF
cdr3_nt: TGTGCCAGTTACAGGGGCGATGAAGCTTTCTTT